The present TCR beta chain was sequenced within a study of blood T cell repertoires in COVID-19. Study in general: From the United States, Italy and Spain came samples of acute and convalescent COVID-19. Sources were T cells, B-cell-depleted T cells, or PBMCs; the material itself was cDNA or gDNA.

In the source study's methods: By means of reference gene primer amplification, nucleated cell counts were estimated. Method: immunoSEQ multiplex PCR; TCRdb's copy keeps in-frame clones and lacks some. The DNA gave D and trimming, while V, J and clone size come from that table. The top ten clones hold 1.4% of a sample with around 240,000 clones, roughly 84% of them seen once. CDR3 size: 15 residues. Germline values: CDR1 SNHLY, CDR2 FYNNEI. V shed 4 bases and J 6 bases; nucleotides not matched to a gene: 8. The TCR sequence derives from a woman between 40 and 55 years old who had recovered from COVID-19. The rearrangement uses TRBV2 and TRBJ2-5; 10 nucleotides agree with TRBD2. Material: peripheral blood. The CDR3 loop reads CASSVERGGSQTQYF. The CDR3 DNA reads as TGTGCCAGCAGTGTTGAGCGGGGGGGTTCCCAGACCCAGTACTTC.